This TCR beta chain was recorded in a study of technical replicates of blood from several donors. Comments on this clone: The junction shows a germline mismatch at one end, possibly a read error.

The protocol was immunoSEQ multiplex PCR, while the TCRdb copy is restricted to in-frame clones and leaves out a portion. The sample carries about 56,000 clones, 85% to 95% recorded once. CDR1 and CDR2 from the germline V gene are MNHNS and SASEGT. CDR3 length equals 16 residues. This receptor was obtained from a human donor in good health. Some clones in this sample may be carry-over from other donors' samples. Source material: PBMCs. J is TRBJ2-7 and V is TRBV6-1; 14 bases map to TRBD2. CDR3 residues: CASSEGTSGSTYEQYF. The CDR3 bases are TGTGCCAGCAGCGAAGGGACTAGCGGGAGCACCTACGAGCAGTACTTC.